What follows describes a single TCR beta chain. There are 15 residues in the CDR3. Germline CDR1 MGHRA, CDR2 YSYEKL. The source of the sample is a study of CXCR3-negative and CXCR3-positive naive CD8 T cells. The TRB libraries of cDNA were built by UMI-labeled 5' RACE. For each CDR3 protein, TCRdb gives one entry from its re-call of the 5' RACE reads, without DNA. The sample includes fewer than 60,000 distinct CDR3 sequences. This receptor was taken from a human donor in good health. Some clones in this sample may be carry-over from other donors' samples. Sequenced input: naive CXCR3- CD8+ T cells from blood. Subset noted: CD45RO-CCR7+CD27+CD95- naive CD8+ T cells lacking CXCR3 (TNR3-). The chain joins TRBV4-1 to TRBJ2-5; TCRdb's D call of TRBD1 is untestable without DNA. Here the CDR3 reads CASSQVTGAGETQYF.